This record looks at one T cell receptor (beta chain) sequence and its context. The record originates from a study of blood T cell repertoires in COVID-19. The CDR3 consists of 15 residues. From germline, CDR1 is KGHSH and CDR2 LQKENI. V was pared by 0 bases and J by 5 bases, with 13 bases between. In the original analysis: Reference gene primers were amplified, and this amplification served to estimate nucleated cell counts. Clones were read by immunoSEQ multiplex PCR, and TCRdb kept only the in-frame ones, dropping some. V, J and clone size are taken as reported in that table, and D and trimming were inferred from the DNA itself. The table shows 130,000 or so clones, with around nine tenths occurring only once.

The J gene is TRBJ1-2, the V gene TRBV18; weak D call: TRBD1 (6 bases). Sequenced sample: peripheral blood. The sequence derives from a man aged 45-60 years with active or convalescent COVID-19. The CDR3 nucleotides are TGTGCCAGCTCACCACCTAGCCAGGGGCAATATGGCTACACCTTC. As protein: CASSPPSQGQYGYTF.